Listed below are T cell receptor beta chains from one sample, sequenced in a study of beta chain features in type 1 diabetes. The repertoire was sequenced with immunoSEQ multiplex PCR; TCRdb's copy has only in-frame clones and lacks some. In the table there are 80,000 to 90,000 clones, approximately 32% of which are singletons. Sample: stem cell memory CD4+ T cells from blood. These receptors all stem from a woman aged 18-29 years in good health. CDR3s include the opening cysteine and the closing phenylalanine or tryptophan. A D gene is named only where the DNA matches it firmly. A clone size is listed for some rows: how often the clone was seen (once, few, many), or a class if it is expanded.

D gene,V gene,J gene,clone size,CDR3 protein,CDR3 DNA
TRBD2,TRBV23-1,TRBJ2-3,.,CASSQSSSGGTDTQYF,TGCGCCAGCAGTCAATCCTCTAGCGGGGGGACAGATACGCAGTATTTT
TRBD1,TRBV27,TRBJ1-1,few,CASRPDRVTTEAFF,TGTGCCAGCAGACCGGACAGGGTCACCACTGAAGCTTTCTTT
.,TRBV6-6,TRBJ2-7,.,CASSSLTRASEQYF,TGTGCCAGCAGTTCTTTGACCAGGGCGTCCGAGCAGTACTTC
TRBD1,TRBV19,TRBJ1-2,.,CASSIRQGVGYTF,TGTGCCAGTAGTATCCGACAGGGGGTTGGCTACACCTTC
.,TRBV27,TRBJ1-2,few,CASSGLGDYNYGYTF,TGTGCCAGCAGCGGGTTGGGGGACTATAACTATGGCTACACCTTC
TRBD1,TRBV5-6,TRBJ1-1,.,CASSLLPGGNTEAFF,TGTGCCAGCAGCTTGTTGCCAGGGGGGAATACTGAAGCTTTCTTT
.,TRBV5-1,TRBJ2-7,few,CASSPGGGGYEQYF,TGCGCCAGCAGCCCCGGGGGAGGGGGCTACGAGCAGTACTTC
.,TRBV7-2,TRBJ1-1,few,CASSQGEPEAFF,TGTGCCAGCAGCCAGGGTGAGCCTGAAGCTTTCTTT
.,TRBV18,TRBJ2-1,.,CASSPPQTSQNNEQFF,TGTGCCAGCTCACCACCCCAAACTAGCCAAAACAATGAGCAGTTCTTC
.,TRBV18,TRBJ1-1,.,CASSPSEDMNTEAFF,TGTGCCAGCTCACCATCCGAGGATATGAACACTGAAGCTTTCTTT
.,TRBV6-1,TRBJ2-1,few,CASVRDFENNEQFF,TGTGCCAGCGTCCGGGACTTCGAAAACAATGAGCAGTTCTTC
TRBD1,TRBV5-5,TRBJ2-3,.,CASSPGQGRDTQYF,TGTGCCAGCAGCCCGGGACAGGGACGAGATACGCAGTATTTT
TRBD2,TRBV5-1,TRBJ2-1,.,CASSGEAGGNEQFF,TGCGCCAGCAGCGGCGAGGCGGGGGGGAATGAGCAGTTCTTC
.,TRBV2,TRBJ2-3,once,CAARGDSYTDTQYF,TGTGCCGCCAGGGGGGATTCTTACACAGATACGCAGTATTTT
TRBD2,TRBV2,TRBJ2-5,few,CASSDGTGGTRETQYF,TGTGCCAGCAGTGATGGAACGGGGGGGACTCGGGAGACCCAGTACTTC
TRBD1,TRBV6-5,TRBJ1-6,.,CASRQGLESPLHF,TGTGCCAGCAGACAGGGGTTGGAGTCACCCCTCCACTTT
TRBD1,TRBV11-2,TRBJ2-4,few,CASSPRDSLAKNIQYF,TGTGCCAGCAGCCCCCGGGACAGCCTAGCCAAAAACATTCAGTACTTC
TRBD2,TRBV5-1,TRBJ2-3,.,CASSLPGGPSTDTQYF,TGCGCCAGCAGCCTCCCGGGGGGACCTAGCACAGATACGCAGTATTTT
.,TRBV2,TRBJ1-5,few,CASSGTGATRQPQHF,TGTGCCAGCAGTGGTACTGGGGCGACCAGGCAGCCCCAGCATTTT
.,TRBV6-6,TRBJ2-1,.,CATRVPPNAEQFF,TGTGCCACCCGGGTCCCCCCCAATGCTGAGCAGTTCTTC
TRBD1,TRBV30,TRBJ1-5,few,CAWSPGGNQPQHF,TGTGCCTGGAGCCCAGGGGGGAATCAGCCCCAGCATTTT
TRBD1,TRBV11-2,TRBJ2-5,few,CASSLPGQGVQETQYF,TGTGCCAGCAGCCTACCAGGACAGGGAGTTCAAGAGACCCAGTACTTC
.,TRBV11-2,TRBJ1-2,few,CASSKPGQSINYGYTF,TGTGCCAGCAGCAAACCCGGACAGAGTATTAACTATGGCTACACCTTC
TRBD2,TRBV10-3,TRBJ2-1,.,CAISELAGGSYNEQFF,TGTGCCATCAGTGAGCTAGCGGGAGGTTCCTACAATGAGCAGTTCTTC
.,TRBV7-3,TRBJ1-2,few,CASSLGGDGSGYTF,TGTGCCAGCAGCTTGGGGGGTGACGGATCTGGCTACACCTTC
.,TRBV9,TRBJ2-1,few,CASSYVSRSSYNEQFF,TGTGCCAGCAGCTACGTTTCACGGAGCTCCTACAATGAGCAGTTCTTC
.,TRBV5-1,TRBJ1-5,.,CASSLDSVGGNQPQHF,TGCGCCAGCAGCTTGGACAGTGTAGGGGGCAATCAGCCCCAGCATTTT
.,TRBV18,TRBJ1-5,few,CASSPEAAPVGNQPQHF,TGTGCCAGCTCACCAGAGGCGGCCCCGGTGGGTAATCAGCCCCAGCATTTT
.,TRBV7-6,TRBJ1-1,few,CASSLNRETEAFF,TGTGCCAGCAGCCTCAACCGGGAAACTGAAGCTTTCTTT
TRBD1,TRBV5-4,TRBJ2-7,few,CASSPDRGTTYEQYF,TGTGCCAGCAGCCCCGACAGGGGGACAACCTACGAGCAGTACTTC
.,TRBV19,TRBJ1-5,few,CASSRGDQPQHF,TGTGCCAGTAGTAGGGGCGATCAGCCCCAGCATTTT
.,TRBV4-1,TRBJ2-3,.,CASSPGTGDTQYF,TGCGCCAGCAGCCCAGGAACCGGAGATACGCAGTATTTT
.,TRBV30,TRBJ1-3,few,CAWSGGGIENTIYF,TGTGCCTGGAGTGGGGGGGGGATAGAGAACACCATATATTTT
TRBD1,TRBV14,TRBJ2-7,.,CASSDRVRSYEQYF,TGTGCCAGCTCCGACAGGGTACGCTCCTACGAGCAGTACTTC
TRBD2,TRBV13,TRBJ2-3,many,CASSFVSGRPDTQYF,TGTGCCAGCAGCTTCGTCAGCGGGAGACCAGATACGCAGTATTTT
.,TRBV5-1,TRBJ2-7,.,CASSGVPGEGLEQYF,TGCGCCAGCAGCGGGGTACCCGGAGAAGGACTCGAGCAGTACTTC
.,TRBV2,TRBJ1-5,few,CASSGPSGGPQHF,TGTGCCAGCAGCGGACCTAGCGGGGGGCCCCAGCATTTT
.,TRBV10-3,TRBJ1-5,.,CAIRPQGSNQPQHF,TGTGCCATCAGGCCTCAGGGAAGCAATCAGCCCCAGCATTTT
.,TRBV5-1,TRBJ2-3,few,CASSLWARADTQYF,TGCGCCAGCAGCTTGTGGGCGCGGGCAGATACGCAGTATTTT
.,TRBV5-1,TRBJ2-2,.,CASSLGTAPTGELFF,TGCGCCAGCAGCTTGGGGACAGCACCCACCGGGGAGCTGTTTTTT
.,TRBV7-3,TRBJ1-1,.,CASSLTSSNTEAFF,TGTGCCAGCAGCTTAACGAGCTCGAACACTGAAGCTTTCTTT
.,TRBV7-9,TRBJ1-2,.,CASSLGADLVYGYTF,TGTGCCAGCAGCTTAGGGGCAGACCTTGTCTATGGCTACACCTTC
TRBD1,TRBV4-1,TRBJ2-2,.,CASSQRIGTDHTGELFF,TGCGCCAGCAGCCAACGGATCGGGACAGATCACACCGGGGAGCTGTTTTTT
.,TRBV2,TRBJ1-6,.,CASSGGIIGAPLHF,TGTGCCAGCAGCGGAGGCATTATCGGGGCACCCCTCCACTTT
TRBD2,TRBV18,TRBJ2-5,.,CASSRTRGASGGQETQYF,TGTGCCAGCTCACGGACCCGAGGGGCTAGCGGGGGCCAAGAGACCCAGTACTTC
TRBD2,TRBV30,TRBJ2-2,.,CAWRERLAGPRSGELFF,TGTGCCTGGAGGGAGAGGCTAGCGGGACCAAGATCCGGGGAGCTGTTTTTT
TRBD1,TRBV29-1,TRBJ1-4,.,CSVVGTEEGEKLFF,TGCAGCGTTGTGGGGACAGAGGAGGGAGAAAAACTGTTTTTT
TRBD1,TRBV29-1,TRBJ1-1,few,CSVDRGTMNTEAFF,TGCAGCGTTGACAGGGGGACGATGAACACTGAAGCTTTCTTT
.,TRBV4-1,TRBJ1-1,.,CASSHPPRNTEAFF,TGCGCCAGCAGCCACCCACCTAGGAACACTGAAGCTTTCTTT
TRBD1,TRBV7-6,TRBJ2-3,.,CASSQQGADTQYF,TGTGCCAGCAGCCAACAGGGGGCAGATACGCAGTATTTT